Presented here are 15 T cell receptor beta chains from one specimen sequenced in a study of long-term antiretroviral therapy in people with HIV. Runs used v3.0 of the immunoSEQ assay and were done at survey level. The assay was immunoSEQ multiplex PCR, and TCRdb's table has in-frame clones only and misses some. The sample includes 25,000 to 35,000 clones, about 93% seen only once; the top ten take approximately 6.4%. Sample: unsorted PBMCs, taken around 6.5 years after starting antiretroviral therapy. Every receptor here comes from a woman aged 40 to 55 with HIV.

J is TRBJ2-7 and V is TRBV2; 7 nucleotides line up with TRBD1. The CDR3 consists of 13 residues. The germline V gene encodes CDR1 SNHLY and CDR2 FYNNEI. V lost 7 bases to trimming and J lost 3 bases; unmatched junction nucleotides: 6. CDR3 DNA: TGTGCCAGCACAAGGACAGGCTTCTACGAGCAGTACTTC. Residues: CASTRTGFYEQYF.

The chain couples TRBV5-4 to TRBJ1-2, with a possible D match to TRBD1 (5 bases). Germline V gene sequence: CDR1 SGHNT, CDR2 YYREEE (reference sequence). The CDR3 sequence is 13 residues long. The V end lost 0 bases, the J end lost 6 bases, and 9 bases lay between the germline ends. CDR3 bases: TGTGCCAGCAGCTTGGCAGGGATGGATGGCTACACCTTC. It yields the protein CASSLAGMDGYTF. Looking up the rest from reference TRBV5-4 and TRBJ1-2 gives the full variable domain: ETGVTQSPTHLIKTRGQQVTLRCSSQSGHNTVSWYQQALGQGPQFIFQYYREEENGRGNFPPRFSGLQFPNYSSELNVNALELDDSALYLCASSLAGMDGYTFGSGTRLTVV.

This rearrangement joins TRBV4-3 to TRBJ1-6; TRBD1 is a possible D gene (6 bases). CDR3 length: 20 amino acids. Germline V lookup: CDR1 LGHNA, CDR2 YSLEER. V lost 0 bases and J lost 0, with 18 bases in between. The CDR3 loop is CASSQDLPTGLFSYNSPLHF. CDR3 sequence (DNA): TGCGCCAGCAGCCAAGATCTCCCCACAGGGCTATTCTCCTATAATTCACCCCTCCACTTT.

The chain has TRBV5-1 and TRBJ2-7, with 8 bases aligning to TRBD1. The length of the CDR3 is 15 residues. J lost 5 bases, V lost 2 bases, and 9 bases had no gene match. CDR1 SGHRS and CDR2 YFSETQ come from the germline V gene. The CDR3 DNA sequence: TGCGCCAGCAGCTTCCGGACAGGGAAGATCAACGAGCAGTACTTC. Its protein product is CASSFRTGKINEQYF.

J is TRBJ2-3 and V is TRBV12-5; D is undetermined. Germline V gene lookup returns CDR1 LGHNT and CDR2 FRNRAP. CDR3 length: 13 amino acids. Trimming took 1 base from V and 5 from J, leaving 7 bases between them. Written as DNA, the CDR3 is TGTGCTAGTGGTTTGGAAAATCAAGATACGCAGTATTTT. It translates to CASGLENQDTQYF. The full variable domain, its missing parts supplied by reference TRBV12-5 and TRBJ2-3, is DARVTQTPRHKVTEMGQEVTMRCQPILGHNTVFWYRQTMMQGLELLAYFRNRAPLDDSGMPKDRFSAEMPDATLATLKIQPSEPRDSAVYFCASGLENQDTQYFGPGTRLTVL.

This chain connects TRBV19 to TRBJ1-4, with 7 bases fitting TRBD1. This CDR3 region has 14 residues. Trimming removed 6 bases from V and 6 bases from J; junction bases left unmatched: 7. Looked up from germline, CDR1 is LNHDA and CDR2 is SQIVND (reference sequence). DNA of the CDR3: TGTGCCAGTAGACGGGGTACAGGGGATGAAAAACTGTTTTTT. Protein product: CASRRGTGDEKLFF.

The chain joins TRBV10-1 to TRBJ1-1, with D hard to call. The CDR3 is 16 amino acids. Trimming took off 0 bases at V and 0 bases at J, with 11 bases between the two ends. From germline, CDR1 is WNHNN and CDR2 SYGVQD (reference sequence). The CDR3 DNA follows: TGCGCCAGCAGTGAGTCGACGGGTATTCTGAACACTGAAGCTTTCTTT. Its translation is CASSESTGILNTEAFF.

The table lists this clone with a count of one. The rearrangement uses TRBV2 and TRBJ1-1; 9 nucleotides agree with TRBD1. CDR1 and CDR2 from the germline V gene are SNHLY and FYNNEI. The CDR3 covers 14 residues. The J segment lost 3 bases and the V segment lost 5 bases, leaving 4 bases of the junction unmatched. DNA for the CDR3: TGTGCCAGCAGTTGGACAGGGGAGGACACTGAAGCTTTCTTT. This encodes CASSWTGEDTEAFF.

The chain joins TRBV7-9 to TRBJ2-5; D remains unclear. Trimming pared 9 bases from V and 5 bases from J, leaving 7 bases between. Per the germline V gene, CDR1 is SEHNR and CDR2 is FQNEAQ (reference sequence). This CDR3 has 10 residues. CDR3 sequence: CASGVETQYF. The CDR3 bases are TGTGCCAGTGGGGTGGAGACCCAGTACTTC.

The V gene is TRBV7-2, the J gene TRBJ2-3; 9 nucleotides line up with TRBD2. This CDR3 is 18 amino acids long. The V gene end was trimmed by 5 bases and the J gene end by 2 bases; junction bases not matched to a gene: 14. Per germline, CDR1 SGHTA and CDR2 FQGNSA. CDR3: CASSQNPFRGGVTDTQYF. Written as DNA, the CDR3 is TGTGCCAGCAGCCAAAATCCGTTTCGCGGGGGGGTCACAGATACGCAGTATTTT.

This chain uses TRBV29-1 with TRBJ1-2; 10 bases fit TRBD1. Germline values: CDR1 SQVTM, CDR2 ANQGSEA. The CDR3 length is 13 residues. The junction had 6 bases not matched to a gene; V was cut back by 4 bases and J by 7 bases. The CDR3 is CSVAGQGSSGYTF. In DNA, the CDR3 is TGCAGCGTTGCGGGACAGGGGTCCTCTGGCTACACCTTC. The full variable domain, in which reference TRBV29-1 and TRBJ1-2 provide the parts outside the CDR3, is SAVISQKPSRDICQRGTSLTIQCQVDSQVTMMFWYRQQPGQSLTLIATANQGSEATYESGFVIDKFPISRPNLTFSTLTVSNMSPEDSSIYLCSVAGQGSSGYTFGSGTRLTVV.

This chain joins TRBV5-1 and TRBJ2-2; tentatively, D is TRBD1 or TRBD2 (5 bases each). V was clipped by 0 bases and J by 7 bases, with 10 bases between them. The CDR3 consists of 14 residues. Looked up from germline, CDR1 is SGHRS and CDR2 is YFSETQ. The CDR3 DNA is TGCGCCAGCAGCTTGGGCCGGGACGTCGGGGAGCTGTTTTTT. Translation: CASSLGRDVGELFF.

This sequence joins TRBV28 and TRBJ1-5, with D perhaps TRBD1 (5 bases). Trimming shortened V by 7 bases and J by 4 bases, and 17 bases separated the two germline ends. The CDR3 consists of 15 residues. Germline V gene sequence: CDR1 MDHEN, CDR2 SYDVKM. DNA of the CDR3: TGTGCCAGCACCTATCGGGACCTGGGGAATCAGCCCCAGCATTTT. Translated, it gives CASTYRDLGNQPQHF.

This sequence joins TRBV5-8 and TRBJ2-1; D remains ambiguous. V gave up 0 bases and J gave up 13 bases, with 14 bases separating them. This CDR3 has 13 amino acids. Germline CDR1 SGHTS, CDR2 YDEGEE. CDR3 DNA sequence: TGTGCCAGCAGCTTGGGGTCGCGTCCTCGACAGTTCTTC. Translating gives CASSLGSRPRQFF.

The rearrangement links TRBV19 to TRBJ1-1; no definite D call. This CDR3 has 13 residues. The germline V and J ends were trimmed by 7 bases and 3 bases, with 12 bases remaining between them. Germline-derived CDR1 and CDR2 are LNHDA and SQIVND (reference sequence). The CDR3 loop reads CASTSPLHTEAFF. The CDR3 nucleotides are TGTGCCAGTACCTCCCCCCTACACACTGAAGCTTTCTTT.